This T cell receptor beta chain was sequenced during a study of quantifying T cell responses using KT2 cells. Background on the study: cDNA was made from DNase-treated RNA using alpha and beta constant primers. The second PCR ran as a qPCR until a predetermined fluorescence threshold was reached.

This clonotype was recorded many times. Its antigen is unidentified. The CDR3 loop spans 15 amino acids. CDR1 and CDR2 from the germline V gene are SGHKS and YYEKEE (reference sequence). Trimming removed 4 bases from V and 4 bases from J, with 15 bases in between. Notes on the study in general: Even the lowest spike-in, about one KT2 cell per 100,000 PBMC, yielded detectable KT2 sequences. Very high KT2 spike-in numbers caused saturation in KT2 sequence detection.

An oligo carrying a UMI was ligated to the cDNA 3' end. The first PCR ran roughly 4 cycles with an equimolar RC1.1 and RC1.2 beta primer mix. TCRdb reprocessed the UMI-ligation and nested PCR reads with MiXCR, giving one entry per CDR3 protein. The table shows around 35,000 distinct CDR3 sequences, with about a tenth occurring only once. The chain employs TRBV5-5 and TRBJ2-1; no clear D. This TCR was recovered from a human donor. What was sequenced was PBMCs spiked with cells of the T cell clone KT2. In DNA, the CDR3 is TGTGCCAGCAGCCCGGACGGGTCCCTTTACAATGAGCAGTTCTTC. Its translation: CASSPDGSLYNEQFF.